This TCR beta chain was found in a study of T cell repertoires in cytomegalovirus infection. General observations from the study: Carriers of CMV and the relevant HLA type were discriminated by public TCR beta frequency. What dominated the ex vivo response were HLA-C-restricted CMV-specific TCR beta clonotypes.

TCRdb reanalysed the reads using MiXCR and keeps one entry per CDR3 protein. The sample has fewer than 950,000 distinct CDR3 sequences, 30% to 35% seen once. A note on this clonotype: Its antigen is currently unknown.

Trimming left V 3 bases short and J 4 bases short, with 19 bases between. Germline V CDR1 and CDR2: DFQATT, SNEGSKA (reference sequence). CDR3 size: 16 residues. The material sequenced was cultured CD8+ T cells from PBMCs, taken from culture after CMV antigen stimulation. The TCR comes from a human donor in good health (CMV status not recorded). Some clones in this sample may be carry-over from other donors' samples. The J gene is TRBJ1-5, the V gene TRBV20-1, with a tentative D call TRBD1 (6 bases). The CDR3 is CSARDLTGWGNQPQHF. In DNA, the CDR3 is TGCAGTGCTAGGGATCTTACAGGGTGGGGGAATCAGCCCCAGCATTTT.